These 5 T cell receptor beta chains were all obtained from the same sample, sequenced in a study of blood T cell repertoires in COVID-19. Produced via immunoSEQ multiplex PCR; TCRdb's table is partial and in-frame only. This sample yields around 120,000 clones, of which roughly 85% are seen a single time; 2% to 2.5% belongs to the top ten. Sequencing input: peripheral blood. The source is a human donor in a cohort sampled during active COVID-19.

The rearrangement links TRBV2 to TRBJ1-1, with D possibly TRBD1 on 5 matching bases. Trimming shortened V by 2 bases and J by 6 bases, and 10 bases separated the two germline ends. In germline, CDR1 is SNHLY, CDR2 FYNNEI. The length of the CDR3 is 13 residues. The CDR3 protein is CASSEWVGAEAFF. The CDR3 DNA reads as TGTGCCAGCAGTGAATGGGTAGGGGCTGAAGCTTTCTTT.

This clone was seen only a few times. This chain joins TRBV15 and TRBJ2-1; 9 nucleotides match TRBD2. Trimming took 5 bases from V and 4 from J; bases not matched to a gene: 6. The length of the CDR3 is 15 residues. The V gene's germline CDR1 is LNHNV and CDR2 YYDKDF (reference sequence). The CDR3: CATSVSLAGYNEQFF. CDR3 sequence (DNA): TGTGCCACCAGCGTCAGCCTAGCGGGATACAATGAGCAGTTCTTC.

The chain employs TRBV9 and TRBJ2-2, with 7 bases fitting TRBD1. Germline V CDR1 and CDR2: SGDLS, YYNGEE. The junction had 9 bases not matched to a gene; V was cut back by 3 bases and J by 4 bases. The CDR3 covers 16 residues. The CDR3 region has the DNA TGTGCCAGCAGCGGATCTTACTCAGGGGGCACCGGGGAGCTGTTTTTT. Translation: CASSGSYSGGTGELFF.

The J gene is TRBJ2-5, the V gene TRBV5-1, with D tentatively TRBD2 (6 bases). The CDR3 consists of 15 residues. V dropped 1 base and J dropped 2 bases, with 12 bases sitting between them. CDR1 is SGHRS and CDR2 is YFSETQ in the germline V gene. DNA for the CDR3: TGCGCCAGCAGCTTGTACCGGGGGAGTCAAGAGACCCAGTACTTC. This gives the protein CASSLYRGSQETQYF.

The sample holds one count of this clone. The rearrangement joins TRBV5-1 to TRBJ1-1, with 11 bases that match TRBD1. Germline CDR1 reads SGHRS; CDR2 reads YFSETQ. Trimming cost V 0 bases and J 8 bases; bases outside gene matches: 3. The CDR3 is 14 residues long. The DNA of the CDR3 is TGCGCCAGCAGCTTGGCGGACAGGGGGCGGGAAGCTTTCTTT. Encoded protein: CASSLADRGREAFF.